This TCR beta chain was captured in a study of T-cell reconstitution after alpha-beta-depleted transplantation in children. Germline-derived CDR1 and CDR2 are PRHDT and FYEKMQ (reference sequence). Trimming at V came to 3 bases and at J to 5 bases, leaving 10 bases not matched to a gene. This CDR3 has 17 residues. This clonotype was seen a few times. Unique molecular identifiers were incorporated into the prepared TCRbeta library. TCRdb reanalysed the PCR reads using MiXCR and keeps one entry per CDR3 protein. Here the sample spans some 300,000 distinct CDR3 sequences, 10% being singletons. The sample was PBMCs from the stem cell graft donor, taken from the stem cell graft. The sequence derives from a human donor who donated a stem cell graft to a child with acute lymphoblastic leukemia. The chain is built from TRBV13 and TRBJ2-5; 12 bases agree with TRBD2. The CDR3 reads CASSLASGRAGTETQYF. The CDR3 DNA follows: TGTGCCAGCAGCTTGGCTAGCGGGAGGGCCGGGACCGAGACCCAGTACTTC. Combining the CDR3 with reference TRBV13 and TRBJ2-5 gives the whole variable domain AAGVIQSPRHLIKEKRETATLKCYPIPRHDTVYWYQQGPGQDPQFLISFYEKMQSDKGSIPDRFSAQQFSDYHSELNMSSLELGDSALYFCASSLASGRAGTETQYFGPGTRLLVL.